These 11 T cell receptor beta chains share one sample of origin, sequenced in a study of radiotherapy plus CTLA-4 blockade in lung cancer. The assay was immunoSEQ multiplex PCR, and TCRdb's table has in-frame clones only and misses some. The sample holds around 90,000 clones, about four fifths seen once. Source: peripheral blood, taken from a patient treated with radiotherapy plus ipilimumab. The receptor set was obtained from a human donor with non-small cell lung cancer who had stable disease on radiotherapy plus ipilimumab.

In regard to this clone: At one boundary the junction diverges from the germline segment, which might be a read error. The J gene is TRBJ1-1, the V gene TRBV7-8; weak D call: TRBD1 (6 bases). CDR1 is SGHVS, CDR2 FQNEAQ, per germline. CDR3 length equals 13 residues. CDR3 in DNA: TGTGCCAGCAGCTTAGCGAGCGGGGGCGAGAGGATCTTT. Translated, it gives CASSLASGGERIF.

Points on this clone: Within the sample, other DNA sequences also encode this same CDR3. The chain couples TRBV11-3 to TRBJ2-1; D ambiguous. The CDR3 extends over 13 amino acids. V was shortened by 1 base and J by 7 bases, with 8 bases between the two germline ends. Germline V gives CDR1 SGHNT, CDR2 YENEEA. CDR3 protein: CASSLAVGNEQFF. The CDR3 DNA reads as TGTGCCAGCAGCTTAGCAGTGGGTAATGAGCAGTTCTTC.

The count of this clone is one. The rearrangement joins TRBV10-3 to TRBJ2-1, with D maybe TRBD2 (5 bases). Per germline, CDR1 ENHRY and CDR2 SYGVKD. CDR3 size: 12 residues. Trimming took off 10 bases at V and 4 bases at J, with 11 bases between the two ends. CDR3 in DNA: TGTGCCACAGGCCTAGCATACAATGAGCAGTTCTTC. Its protein is CATGLAYNEQFF.

The genes are TRBV13 and TRBJ1-1, with TRBD1 as a possible D gene (5 bases). The CDR3 is 15 residues long. Germline lookup yields CDR1 PRHDT and CDR2 FYEKMQ (reference sequence). V was pared by 3 bases and J by 0 bases, with 11 bases between. Written as DNA, the CDR3 is TGTGCCAGCAGCTTCACCGGGGCGCTGAACACTGAAGCTTTCTTT. Translation: CASSFTGALNTEAFF.

The chain carries TRBV2 and TRBJ2-5; 10 bases are a match to TRBD2. CDR1 and CDR2 (germline): SNHLY, FYNNEI. The V segment lost 7 bases and the J segment 4 bases; nucleotides outside the gene matches: 3. The CDR3 totals 13 residues. This CDR3 reads CASKSGGAETQYF. In DNA form, the CDR3 reads TGTGCCAGCAAGAGCGGGGGGGCAGAGACCCAGTACTTC.

The V and J genes are TRBV28 and TRBJ2-1; 10 bases align to TRBD2. Trimming took 3 bases from V and 1 from J; bases not matched to a gene: 3. CDR1 is MDHEN and CDR2 is SYDVKM in the germline V gene. The CDR3 loop spans 16 amino acids. The CDR3 coding sequence is TGTGCCAGCAGTTTTGGACTAGCGGATTCCTACAATGAGCAGTTCTTC. It is translated as CASSFGLADSYNEQFF.

The count of this clone is one. The chain carries TRBV11-2 and TRBJ2-5, with D perhaps assigned TRBD1 or TRBD2 (6 bases each). Trimming cost V 1 base and J 2 bases, with 14 bases left between them. Germline-derived CDR1 and CDR2 are SGHAT and FQNNGV. The CDR3 is 16 amino acids. The CDR3 region has the DNA TGTGCCAGCAGCTTAGGGGCCCGGGGGCCGCAAGAGACCCAGTACTTC. Translated, it gives CASSLGARGPQETQYF.

The chain recombines TRBV18 with TRBJ2-7; TRBD1 matches 12 bases. CDR3 length equals 16 residues. Germline V gives CDR1 KGHSH, CDR2 LQKENI. With V trimmed by 3 bases and J by 1 base, 4 bases remained unmatched. The CDR3 loop is CASSPRDRGLSYEQYF. The DNA of the CDR3 is TGTGCCAGCTCACCGCGGGACAGGGGGCTTTCCTACGAGCAGTACTTC.

This clone was seen more than once but under ten times. V gene TRBV5-4 combines with J gene TRBJ2-2, with 9 bases fitting TRBD2. Losses at the gene ends were 9 bases for V and 5 bases for J; bases not matched to a gene: 8. The CDR3 is made up of 14 amino acids. Germline CDR1 is SGHNT and CDR2 is YYREEE (reference sequence). The DNA of the CDR3 is TGTGCCACTCAGCGGGAGGCCGGGACCGGGGAGCTGTTTTTT. It codes for CATQREAGTGELFF. Full variable domain (rest looked up from reference TRBV5-4 and TRBJ2-2): ETGVTQSPTHLIKTRGQQVTLRCSSQSGHNTVSWYQQALGQGPQFIFQYYREEENGRGNFPPRFSGLQFPNYSSELNVNALELDDSALYLCATQREAGTGELFFGEGSRLTVL.

The CDR3 coding sequence is TGTGCCAGCAGCCCAATTGGGGGGGATAAGCCCTACGAGCAGTACTTC. It is translated as CASSPIGGDKPYEQYF. V gene TRBV21-1 combines with J gene TRBJ2-7; TRBD2 is taken as the D call from the table, unchecked against the DNA. TRBV21-1 is deemed a pseudogene. This CDR3 comprises 16 residues.

The V and J genes are TRBV6-1 and TRBJ1-2; TRBD1 matches at 9 bases. CDR1 is MNHNS and CDR2 is SASEGT in the germline V gene. V lost 6 bases, J lost 5 bases, and 4 bases stayed unmatched. CDR3 size: 13 residues. CDR3 residues: CASRPGQGYGYTF. The CDR3 nucleotides read TGTGCCAGCAGGCCGGGACAGGGATATGGCTACACCTTC.